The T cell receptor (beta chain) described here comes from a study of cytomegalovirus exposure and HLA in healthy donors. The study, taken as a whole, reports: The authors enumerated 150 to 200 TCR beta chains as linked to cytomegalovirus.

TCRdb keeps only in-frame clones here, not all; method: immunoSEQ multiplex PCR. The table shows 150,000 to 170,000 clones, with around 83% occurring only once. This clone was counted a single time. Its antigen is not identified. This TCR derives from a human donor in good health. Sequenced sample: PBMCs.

The CDR3 sequence is CASSVAGHGQSYSGNTIYF. As DNA, the CDR3 is TGTGCCAGCAGCGTAGCCGGACACGGTCAATCCTACTCTGGAAACACCATATATTTT. The V gene is TRBV9, the J gene TRBJ1-3, with D possibly matching TRBD1 (5 bases). Germline loops: CDR1 SGDLS, CDR2 YYNGEE. Trimming took off 0 bases at V and 0 bases at J, with 19 bases between the two ends. The length of the CDR3 is 19 residues.